This T cell receptor beta chain came from a study of cytomegalovirus exposure and HLA in healthy donors. Using immunoSEQ multiplex PCR, the repertoire was profiled, and TCRdb retains in-frame clones only, with some absent. The table has under 250,000 clones, less than 85% seen once. The CDR3 is 13 amino acids. Looked up from germline, CDR1 is GTSNPN and CDR2 is SVGIG (reference sequence). J was trimmed by 3 bases and V by 3 bases; bases with no gene match: 2. V is TRBV30 and J is TRBJ2-3; 8 bases match TRBD2. Sequencing input: PBMCs. The sequence was collected from a woman aged 18-29 years in good health and CMV-seronegative. The CDR3 sequence: CAWSGGATDTQYF. CDR3 DNA: TGTGCCTGGAGCGGGGGGGCAACAGATACGCAGTATTTT.